The 26 T cell receptor beta chains below were found in one sample sequenced in a study of cytomegalovirus exposure and HLA in healthy donors. The PCR employed 60 Vbeta primers together with 13 Jbeta primers. The method was immunoSEQ multiplex PCR; TCRdb's version includes in-frame clones alone and lacks a portion of them. The table lists 200,000 to 250,000 clones. The sequenced sample was PBMCs. Receptor source: a woman aged 25 to 45 in good health and CMV-seropositive.

This chain connects TRBV5-1 to TRBJ2-1; the match to TRBD1 covers 8 bases. Unmatched junction bases numbered 8, after V lost 4 bases and J lost 5 bases. The CDR3 totals 15 residues. Germline CDR1 reads SGHRS; CDR2 reads YFSETQ. The CDR3 protein is CASSLGQGSHNEQFF. As DNA, the CDR3 is TGCGCCAGCAGCCTTGGACAGGGATCCCACAATGAGCAGTTCTTC.

The rearrangement uses TRBV5-1 and TRBJ1-6, with D perhaps matching TRBD1 (5 bases). V was pared by 0 bases and J by 6 bases, with 13 bases between. The V gene's germline CDR1 is SGHRS and CDR2 YFSETQ. The CDR3 loop spans 16 amino acids. In DNA, the CDR3 is TGCGCCAGCAGCTTGGGACACCGGGACTTTAATTCACCCCTCCACTTT. This codes for CASSLGHRDFNSPLHF.

J is TRBJ1-1 and V is TRBV27; D uncertain. Germline V gives CDR1 MNHEY, CDR2 SMNVEV (reference sequence). CDR3 length: 13 amino acids. V dropped 5 bases and J dropped 4 bases, with 11 bases sitting between them. For the CDR3, the DNA is TGTGCCAGCAGTCTCGGTCCTGGCACTGAAGCTTTCTTT. This sequence encodes CASSLGPGTEAFF.

This chain links TRBV27 with TRBJ2-2, with 9 bases identical to TRBD1. Germline loops: CDR1 MNHEY, CDR2 SMNVEV (reference sequence). The CDR3 runs 18 residues. With 5 bases clipped from V and 3 bases from J, the junction kept 13 bases outside the gene matches. The CDR3 loop is CASSPRGTGWGDTGELFF. CDR3 nucleotide sequence: TGTGCCAGCAGTCCGAGAGGGACAGGGTGGGGGGACACCGGGGAGCTGTTTTTT.

This sequence joins TRBV6-5 and TRBJ2-1; perhaps TRBD2 as D (6 bases). V was cut by 0 bases and J by 3 bases, with 9 bases left in between. The CDR3 is 15 residues long. The germline V gene has CDR1 MNHEY and CDR2 SVGAGI. In DNA form, the CDR3 reads TGTGCCAGCAGTTACTCACTAGCCCTCTACAATGAGCAGTTCTTC. It codes for CASSYSLALYNEQFF.

The rearrangement joins TRBV11-2 to TRBJ2-2; 11 bases map to TRBD2. CDR3 length: 17 residues. The germline CDR1 and CDR2 sequences are SGHAT and FQNNGV. The V gene end was trimmed by 7 bases and the J gene end by 5 bases; junction bases not matched to a gene: 12. In DNA, the CDR3 is TGTGCCAGCAAAATAGCGGGGGGGACTTGGGGGACCGGGGAGCTGTTTTTT. As protein: CASKIAGGTWGTGELFF.

V usage is TRBV5-1 and J usage is TRBJ1-2; D is undetermined. Germline CDR1 and CDR2: SGHRS and YFSETQ. Trimming removed 0 bases at V and 0 bases at J, with 12 bases between. The CDR3 contains 16 residues. In DNA form, the CDR3 reads TGCGCCAGCAGCTTGGACGTCGCACTTACTAACTATGGCTACACCTTC. Translated, it gives CASSLDVALTNYGYTF. Full variable domain (outside the CDR3, taken from reference TRBV5-1 and TRBJ1-2): KAGVTQTPRYLIKTRGQQVTLSCSPISGHRSVSWYQQTPGQGLQFLFEYFSETQRNKGNFPGRFSGRQFSNSRSEMNVSTLELGDSALYLCASSLDVALTNYGYTFGSGTRLTVV.

The J gene is TRBJ1-2, the V gene TRBV7-9; possible D gene TRBD1, 5 bases. Trimming cost V 5 bases and J 6 bases, with 22 bases left between them. The CDR3 sequence is 16 residues long. Germline lookup yields CDR1 SEHNR and CDR2 FQNEAQ (reference sequence). This chain's CDR3 is CASSKGQAKEPHGYTF. The CDR3 DNA reads as TGTGCCAGCAGCAAGGGGCAGGCCAAGGAGCCCCATGGCTACACCTTC.

As regards this clone: This sample includes further DNA sequences coding for the same CDR3. The rearrangement joins TRBV5-1 to TRBJ1-1; possible D gene TRBD1, 5 bases. The CDR3 consists of 14 residues. V was shortened by 2 bases and J by 2 bases, with 10 bases between the two germline ends. Germline loops: CDR1 SGHRS, CDR2 YFSETQ. CDR3 sequence: CASSFGRGNTEAFF. The CDR3, as DNA: TGCGCCAGCAGCTTTGGGAGGGGAAACACTGAAGCTTTCTTT.

This chain joins TRBV19 and TRBJ1-5; 7 nucleotides agree with TRBD1. V lost 7 bases to trimming and J lost 5 bases; unmatched junction nucleotides: 8. Germline V gene data show CDR1 as LNHDA and CDR2 as SQIVND (reference sequence). The CDR3 sequence is 14 residues long. CDR3 region: CASISTGAHQPQHF. The CDR3 DNA follows: TGTGCCAGTATAAGCACAGGGGCGCATCAGCCCCAGCATTTT.

This sequence joins TRBV29-1 and TRBJ2-3; 12 bases align to TRBD2. The V and J ends lost 7 bases and 2 bases, in that order; junction bases with no gene match: 10. Germline V lookup: CDR1 SQVTM, CDR2 ANQGSEA. The CDR3 sequence is 16 residues long. The CDR3 DNA is TGCAGCGCCCTTCGAACTAGCGGGGGGCCCACAGATACGCAGTATTTT. It encodes CSALRTSGGPTDTQYF.

The chain uses TRBV15 and TRBJ2-4, with D possibly matching TRBD1 (6 bases). Trimming removed 2 bases from V and 0 bases from J, with 11 bases in between. The germline V gene encodes CDR1 LNHNV and CDR2 YYDKDF (reference sequence). The CDR3 totals 16 residues. CDR3 loop: CATSRTQGPAKNIQYF. The CDR3 DNA reads TGTGCCACCAGCAGAACTCAGGGGCCAGCCAAAAACATTCAGTACTTC.

The V and J genes are TRBV2 and TRBJ1-5, with D perhaps matching TRBD1 (6 bases). Germline loops: CDR1 SNHLY, CDR2 FYNNEI. The CDR3 sequence is 16 residues long. Trimming took 0 bases from V and 1 from J, leaving 10 bases between them. CDR3 in amino acids: CASSEAFRGSNQPQHF. The DNA of the CDR3 is TGTGCCAGCAGTGAAGCTTTCAGGGGAAGCAATCAGCCCCAGCATTTT.

Here the CDR3 DNA reads TGTGCCAGCAGTTTCCGGCAGGACTTGGACGAGCAGTACTTC. Residues: CASSFRQDLDEQYF. V is TRBV6-9 and J is TRBJ2-5, with D possibly TRBD2 on 5 matching bases. The J call may not be correct, given that the DNA end is closer to TRBJ2-7. From germline, CDR1 is MNHGY and CDR2 SVAAGI. The CDR3 has 14 amino acids.

The chain uses TRBV7-9 and TRBJ2-5, with 8 positions matching TRBD1. The J call may be wrong; the DNA end is better matched by TRBJ2-7. This CDR3 has 15 amino acids. From germline, CDR1 is SEHNR and CDR2 FQNEAQ (reference sequence). The CDR3 reads CASSFPTGVPYEQYF. The DNA of the CDR3 is TGTGCCAGCAGCTTCCCGACAGGGGTCCCCTACGAGCAGTACTTC.

This sequence joins TRBV19 and TRBJ1-6, with 7 bases fitting TRBD1. Germline assignment: CDR1 LNHDA and CDR2 SQIVND (reference sequence). V shed 4 bases, J shed 6 bases, and the junction held 3 bases outside the gene matches. This CDR3 spans 14 amino acids. The CDR3 DNA is TGTGCCAGTAGTACCTGGGACAGTAATTCACCCCTCCACTTT. Its protein product is CASSTWDSNSPLHF.

V gene TRBV7-8 combines with J gene TRBJ1-4; possibly TRBD1 for D (5 bases). Germline lookup yields CDR1 SGHVS and CDR2 FQNEAQ. Deletions cut 4 bases from V and 8 bases from J, with 17 bases between. This CDR3 has 15 amino acids. CDR3 sequence: CASSSEQGHREKLFF. DNA of the CDR3: TGTGCCAGCAGCTCCGAACAAGGCCACAGGGAAAAACTGTTTTTT.

The chain combines TRBV25-1 with TRBJ1-2; D call uncertain. With 0 bases removed from V and 6 bases from J, the gap between germline ends came to 11 bases. From germline, CDR1 is MGHDK and CDR2 SYGVNS. The CDR3 is 14 residues long. In DNA, the CDR3 is TGTGCCAGCAGTGAATATTTCAAGGAGAATGGCTACACCTTC. Protein product: CASSEYFKENGYTF.

The chain combines TRBV10-3 with TRBJ1-1; no clear D. Germline V gene lookup returns CDR1 ENHRY and CDR2 SYGVKD. With 7 bases removed from V and 6 bases from J, the gap between germline ends came to 18 bases. The CDR3 runs 14 residues. CDR3: CAIMPGGFKAEAFF. The CDR3 DNA reads as TGTGCCATCATGCCCGGAGGGTTCAAGGCTGAAGCTTTCTTT.

The chain recombines TRBV18 with TRBJ2-2; possibly TRBD2 for D (6 bases). The ends were cut back, 3 bases at V and 6 bases at J, with 17 bases in the middle. The CDR3 has 16 amino acids. The germline V gene encodes CDR1 KGHSH and CDR2 LQKENI. CDR3 coding DNA: TGTGCCAGCTCACCCGTGGACAAGGAGGGCGCCGGGGAGCTGTTTTTT. Translation: CASSPVDKEGAGELFF. Together with reference TRBV18 and TRBJ2-2, the CDR3 gives the full variable domain: NAGVMQNPRHLVRRRGQEARLRCSPMKGHSHVYWYRQLPEEGLKFMVYLQKENIIDESGMPKERFSAEFPKEGPSILRIQQVVRGDSAAYFCASSPVDKEGAGELFFGEGSRLTVL.

The V call is TRBV7-9, the J call TRBJ2-1; TRBD1 is a possible D gene (6 bases). Germline CDR1 is SEHNR and CDR2 is FQNEAQ (reference sequence). The V and J ends lost 1 base and 4 bases respectively, with 8 bases between them. CDR3 length: 14 amino acids. CDR3: CASSLGTVYNEQFF. The DNA of the CDR3 is TGTGCCAGCAGCTTAGGGACAGTTTACAATGAGCAGTTCTTC.

This chain joins TRBV7-9 and TRBJ1-3; D unclear. The length of the CDR3 is 17 residues. V lost 5 bases and J 0 bases, leaving 17 bases between the germline ends. Per the germline V gene, CDR1 is SEHNR and CDR2 is FQNEAQ (reference sequence). The CDR3 nucleotides are TGTGCCAGCAGCGCTGTACTGGGAGAACTCTCTGGAAACACCATATATTTT. Its translation is CASSAVLGELSGNTIYF. Full variable domain (outside the CDR3, taken from reference TRBV7-9 and TRBJ1-3): DTGVSQNPRHKITKRGQNVTFRCDPISEHNRLYWYRQTLGQGPEFLTYFQNEAQLEKSRLLSDRFSAERPKGSFSTLEIQRTEQGDSAMYLCASSAVLGELSGNTIYFGEGSWLTVV.

The chain recombines TRBV4-1 with TRBJ1-2; 8 nucleotides line up with TRBD1. CDR1 and CDR2 from the germline V gene are MGHRA and YSYEKL. After removal of 1 base from V and 3 bases from J, the junction contained 4 bases not matched to a gene. The CDR3 has 15 residues. In DNA, the CDR3 is TGCGCCAGCAGCCAAGGGGGACAGGATTACTATGGCTACACCTTC. Protein sequence: CASSQGGQDYYGYTF.

The V call is TRBV5-1, the J call TRBJ2-5; D may be TRBD1 (5 bases). The V end lost 3 bases, the J end lost 1 base, and 10 bases lay between the germline ends. Germline-derived CDR1 and CDR2 are SGHRS and YFSETQ. The CDR3 runs to 14 residues. CDR3 bases: TGCGCCAGCAGCTACCAAGACAGCCAAGAGACCCAGTACTTC. Protein: CASSYQDSQETQYF.

The CDR3 DNA reads as TGTGCCAGCAGCTACCCCGGGGAAGATACGCAGTATTTT. It yields the protein CASSYPGEDTQYF. The genes are TRBV11-3 and TRBJ2-3; TRBD2 might be the D (5 bases). V lost 4 bases and J 5 bases, leaving 10 bases between the germline ends. This CDR3 spans 13 amino acids. From germline, CDR1 is SGHNT and CDR2 YENEEA.

V gene TRBV2 combines with J gene TRBJ1-1; TRBD1 matches 7 bases. The length of the CDR3 is 14 residues. CDR1 is SNHLY, CDR2 FYNNEI, per germline. V lost 9 bases to trimming and J lost 3 bases; unmatched junction nucleotides: 10. The CDR3, as DNA: TGTGCCAGATGCGGGGCAGGGGGATACACTGAAGCTTTCTTT. This translates into CARCGAGGYTEAFF.